This passage covers 16 T cell receptor beta chains from one sample sequenced in a study of cytomegalovirus exposure and HLA in healthy donors (dated by TCRdb to 2017 to 2019). The library was prepared using the immunoSEQ multiplex PCR assay. Entries here come from immuneACCESS through TCRdb and include only in-frame sequences with V and J called. Some clones fail to appear in such tables; in the studies checked, an unresolved V gene covers under half of the shortfall, and the cause of the remainder is unknown. The table for this sample lists about 120,000 clones; more than 75% of them were counted only once. The ten largest make up about 2% of the sample. The sequenced material came from PBMCs. The origin of the receptors is a woman aged 25-40 years in good health and CMV-seronegative.

Only a few counts were recorded for this clone. CDR3 DNA: TGTGCCAGCAGCGTATTGGACTTGAGTTCACCCCTCCACTTT. It codes for CASSVLDLSSPLHF. This chain uses TRBV9 with TRBJ1-6, with no clear D. Germline CDR1 reads SGDLS; CDR2 reads YYNGEE. V lost 1 base and J lost 9, with 11 bases in between. This CDR3 is built from 14 residues.

The CDR3 nucleotides are TGCGCCAGCAGCTTGGACAGGGAAGAGACCCAGTACTTC. Protein sequence: CASSLDREETQYF. The chain has TRBV5-1 and TRBJ2-5, with D possibly TRBD1 on 6 matching bases. CDR3 length equals 13 residues. From germline, CDR1 is SGHRS and CDR2 YFSETQ. V was shortened by 0 bases and J by 3 bases, with 6 bases between the two germline ends.

The chain uses TRBV19 and TRBJ2-1; a possible D gene is TRBD2 (6 bases). This CDR3 contains 18 residues. Germline lookup yields CDR1 LNHDA and CDR2 SQIVND (reference sequence). The V and J ends lost 5 bases and 3 bases respectively, with 23 bases between them. The CDR3 DNA is TGTGCCAGTAGTCCCGCCTGGGAGGCGGGAAGACACTACAATGAGCAGTTCTTC. Amino acid sequence: CASSPAWEAGRHYNEQFF.

The rearrangement joins TRBV7-2 to TRBJ1-2; D unresolved. Trimming stripped 5 bases from V and 8 bases from J, with 9 bases between. CDR3 length: 11 residues. Germline V gives CDR1 SGHTA, CDR2 FQGNSA. DNA for the CDR3: TGTGCCAGCAGCCCGGGTTGGGGCTACACCTTC. It translates to CASSPGWGYTF.

This chain uses TRBV28 with TRBJ1-1, with D tentatively TRBD1 (6 bases). V was cut by 4 bases and J by 2 bases, with 20 bases left in between. This CDR3 contains 17 residues. Germline CDR1 reads MDHEN; CDR2 reads SYDVKM. The CDR3 bases are TGTGCCAGCAGTTCCCCTCCTGGGGGGGGCAGTAACACTGAAGCTTTCTTT. It is translated as CASSSPPGGGSNTEAFF. The whole variable domain, remainder taken from reference TRBV28 and TRBJ1-1, is DVKVTQSSRYLVKRTGEKVFLECVQDMDHENMFWYRQDPGLGLRLIYFSYDVKMKEKGDIPEGYSVSREKKERFSLILESASTNQTSMYLCASSSPPGGGSNTEAFFGQGTRLTVV.

The chain employs TRBV4-2 and TRBJ2-7, with 10 bases that match TRBD2. The CDR3 consists of 15 residues. Germline V CDR1 and CDR2: LGHNA, YNFKEQ. The V segment lost 1 base and the J segment 0 bases; nucleotides outside the gene matches: 0. In nucleotides, the CDR3 is TGTGCCAGCAGCCAAGGACTAGCGGGCTCCTACGAGCAGTACTTC. Amino acid sequence: CASSQGLAGSYEQYF.

V usage is TRBV30 and J usage is TRBJ2-1; TRBD2 might be the D (5 bases). This CDR3 is built from 14 residues. Per the germline V gene, CDR1 is GTSNPN and CDR2 is SVGIG (reference sequence). V was pared by 3 bases and J by 4 bases, with 13 bases between. CDR3 protein: CAWRGGQGYNEQFF. Here the CDR3 DNA reads TGTGCCTGGAGAGGAGGTCAAGGGTACAATGAGCAGTTCTTC.

The gene calls are TRBV7-8 and TRBJ2-2, with D uncertain. The CDR3 length is 15 residues. Germline lookup yields CDR1 SGHVS and CDR2 FQNEAQ. Between the trimmed V and J ends, which lost 3 bases and 3 bases, there was a span of 11 bases. The CDR3 nucleotides read TGTGCCAGCAGCTTCAGTGGGCCGTACACCGGGGAGCTGTTTTTT. This encodes CASSFSGPYTGELFF.

The chain combines TRBV25-1 with TRBJ2-3; 7 bases are a match to TRBD1. CDR3 length equals 16 residues. The V and J ends lost 11 bases and 0 bases, in that order; junction bases with no gene match: 14. From germline, CDR1 is MGHDK and CDR2 SYGVNS. CDR3 nucleotide sequence: TGTGCCGCTTCGTTGACAGGGTCCACTAGCACAGATACGCAGTATTTT. Translated, it gives CAASLTGSTSTDTQYF.

This clone has just one count. The CDR3 region is CASRWGGGTDTQYF. In DNA, the CDR3 is TGTGCCAGCAGATGGGGAGGGGGAACAGATACGCAGTATTTT. The J gene is TRBJ2-3, the V gene TRBV6-5; possibly TRBD2 for D (7 bases). Germline V gene lookup returns CDR1 MNHEY and CDR2 SVGAGI. This CDR3 is built from 14 residues. Deletions cut 6 bases from V and 3 bases from J, with 13 bases between.

V and J are TRBV27 and TRBJ2-4; D gene unclear. Deletions cut 0 bases from V and 0 bases from J, with 12 bases between. This CDR3 spans 17 amino acids. Per the germline V gene, CDR1 is MNHEY and CDR2 is SMNVEV (reference sequence). CDR3 DNA: TGTGCCAGCAGTTTATCTCCCACGGCGGTAGCCAAAAACATTCAGTACTTC. This codes for CASSLSPTAVAKNIQYF.

The V gene is TRBV15, the J gene TRBJ1-1; TRBD1 aligns across 7 bases. The CDR3 covers 15 residues. Germline values: CDR1 LNHNV, CDR2 YYDKDF (reference sequence). Losses at the gene ends were 1 base for V and 2 bases for J; bases not matched to a gene: 4. Written as DNA, the CDR3 is TGTGCCACCAGCAGAGCCGGGACAGTTAACACTGAAGCTTTCTTT. Translation: CATSRAGTVNTEAFF. The variable domain in full, completed from reference TRBV15 and TRBJ1-1, reads DAMVIQNPRYQVTQFGKPVTLSCSQTLNHNVMYWYQQKSSQAPKLLFHYYDKDFNNEADTPDNFQSRRPNTSFCFLDIRSPGLGDTAMYLCATSRAGTVNTEAFFGQGTRLTVV.

This clone was recorded only once. The chain recombines TRBV2 with TRBJ1-2; D is uncertain. V lost 4 bases, J lost 3 bases, and 21 bases lay in between. The CDR3 sequence is 17 residues long. The germline V gene has CDR1 SNHLY and CDR2 FYNNEI. Here the CDR3 reads CASSASRGWQADYGYTF. CDR3 bases: TGTGCCAGCAGTGCCTCCCGGGGATGGCAGGCCGACTATGGCTACACCTTC.

The chain links TRBV9 to TRBJ2-7, with D perhaps matching TRBD1 (6 bases). The germline V gene encodes CDR1 SGDLS and CDR2 YYNGEE. V was clipped by 4 bases and J by 2 bases, with 13 bases between them. The CDR3 sequence is 14 residues long. CDR3 in amino acids: CASSPRDITYEQYF. DNA for the CDR3: TGTGCCAGCAGCCCGAGGGACATTACCTACGAGCAGTACTTC.

The rearrangement joins TRBV2 to TRBJ2-7; D ambiguous. CDR1 and CDR2 from the germline V gene are SNHLY and FYNNEI. V gave up 7 bases and J gave up 5 bases, with 21 bases separating them. This CDR3 has 15 amino acids. The DNA for the CDR3 is TGTGCCAGCACCCCACTCGCCCCTAGGAACCACGAGCAGTACTTC. It encodes CASTPLAPRNHEQYF. The full variable domain, rest sourced from reference TRBV2 and TRBJ2-7, is EPEVTQTPSHQVTQMGQEVILRCVPISNHLYFYWYRQILGQKVEFLVSFYNNEISEKSEIFDDQFSVERPDGSNFTLKIRSTKLEDSAMYFCASTPLAPRNHEQYFGPGTRLTVT.

The V gene is TRBV29-1, the J gene TRBJ1-2; D is possibly TRBD1 (6 bases). Deletions cut 4 bases from V and 7 bases from J, with 22 bases between. The CDR3 consists of 15 residues. Germline V gene sequence: CDR1 SQVTM, CDR2 ANQGSEA. CDR3 sequence (DNA): TGCAGCGTTGGGTACCACCGCAGGGGTTGGATTGGCTACACCTTC. It is translated as CSVGYHRRGWIGYTF.